A selection of T cell receptor beta chains follows, all from one sample in a study of pediatric ulcerative colitis. This table comes from immunoSEQ multiplex PCR, and its TCRdb copy is limited to in-frame clones, with some not included. Counted here are 60,000 or so clones, over 70% occurring once; the ten biggest clones make up 5.2%. Material for sequencing was blood. These receptor sequences come from a boy aged 5 to 17 with moderate ulcerative colitis. CDR3s include the opening cysteine and the closing phenylalanine or tryptophan. A D gene is named only where the DNA matches it firmly. Where a row states a size, it is once, few, many or the class of an expanded clone; other rows omit it.

V gene	J gene	D gene	clone size	CDR3 DNA	CDR3 protein
TRBV5-6	TRBJ1-4	NA	NA	TGTGCCAGCAGCCCGAGGGTTGCAACTAATGAAAAACTGTTTTTT	CASSPRVATNEKLFF
TRBV28	TRBJ1-5	NA	NA	TGTGCCAGCAGGACGGGAAACCGAAAAGGGGGAAATCAGCCCCAGCATTTT	CASRTGNRKGGNQPQHF
TRBV7-6	TRBJ2-7	NA	NA	TGTGCCAGCAGCTTAGCGGAGCGCATACACGAGCAGTACTTC	CASSLAERIHEQYF
TRBV5-6	TRBJ1-2	NA	NA	TGTGCCAGCAGTTTTGACAGGCCCTTCTATGGCTACACCTTC	CASSFDRPFYGYTF
TRBV4-1	TRBJ1-1	NA	NA	TGCGCCAGCAGCCAAGATATGAACACTGAAGCTTTCTTT	CASSQDMNTEAFF
TRBV15	TRBJ2-1	NA	NA	TGTGCCACCAGCAGGGACCTAGCTGGCCTTTACAATGAGCAGTTCTTC	CATSRDLAGLYNEQFF
TRBV27	TRBJ2-4	NA	NA	TGTGCCAGCAGGGCCCGGACGGAAAACATTCAGTACTTC	CASRARTENIQYF
TRBV7-6	TRBJ1-1	NA	NA	TGTGCCAGCAGCTTAATTTTAGGCACAGGTAACACTGAAGCTTTCTTT	CASSLILGTGNTEAFF
TRBV5-4	TRBJ2-7	TRBD1	NA	TGTGCCAGCAGCTTGGCTCTAGGGACAGGGGGCCTCGAGCAGTACTTC	CASSLALGTGGLEQYF
TRBV7-3	TRBJ2-2	NA	few	TGTGCCAGCAGCCCGCGGACAGTGACCGGGGAGCTGTTTTTT	CASSPRTVTGELFF
TRBV28	TRBJ1-1	NA	NA	TGTGCCAGCAGTTTAGGGGGGGGTAACACTGAAGCTTTCTTT	CASSLGGGNTEAFF